This T cell receptor (beta chain) was sequenced during a study of breast tumors, draining lymph nodes, adjacent tissues. MiXCR, applied by TCRdb to the multiplex PCR reads, yields one record per CDR3 protein. The table includes 150,000 to 200,000 distinct CDR3 sequences, 30% to 35% detected once. For this clonotype: Its antigen is undetermined.

This CDR3 region has 16 residues. Looked up from germline, CDR1 is DFQATT and CDR2 is SNEGSKA (reference sequence). V shed 5 bases and J 1 base; nucleotides not matched to a gene: 13. Study-wide results and limits: Compared with lymph nodes, tumors were less diverse; compared with nontumor tissue, more. The lymph node origin of tumor T cells was framed as consistent with a hypothesis, not demonstrated. Luminal-like breast cancer showed significantly higher tumor–nontumor repertoire similarity than basal-like.

Axillary draining lymph nodes of breast cancer patients supplied the node samples. The clonotype comes from a female donor with breast cancer. Some clones in this sample may be carry-over from other donors' samples. The J gene is TRBJ2-5, the V gene TRBV20-1; TRBD1 matches at 7 bases. The source material was axillary lymph node tissue. This chain's CDR3 is CSADRDYNGTQETQYF. CDR3 DNA: TGCAGTGCTGACAGGGATTATAACGGAACCCAAGAGACCCAGTACTTC.